Detailed here is one T cell receptor (beta chain). Its target is unknown. The V end lost 2 bases, the J end lost 3 bases, and 8 bases lay between the germline ends. Germline lookup yields CDR1 KGHSH and CDR2 LQKENI. The CDR3 is 14 amino acids. This sample was included in a study of T cell repertoires in aging, cancer and after chemotherapy. Study details: About 9.1 million TCR reads were in the whole dataset. Overall study results and limits: Healthy donors lost TCR diversity with age mainly through richness, cancer patients through richness and evenness. Hematological cancer patients had lymphoid organ infiltration that may impair thymic emigration or T cell expansion.

Multiplex touch-down PCR with TRB-A/B primers amplified rearranged V-D-J TRB sequences. Using its own MiXCR run on the multiplex PCR reads, TCRdb lists one record per CDR3 protein. The table has approximately 2,700 distinct CDR3 sequences, 40% to 50% seen once. Peripheral blood genomic DNA, not sorted cells or RNA, was the template. Sequenced material: blood. The TCR originated in a human donor with a blood cancer. This sequence joins TRBV18 and TRBJ1-5; D is uncertain. This CDR3 reads CASSPMGINQPQHF. CDR3 nucleotides: TGTGCCAGCTCACCAATGGGCATCAATCAGCCCCAGCATTTT.